Here is one T cell receptor beta chain with its context. The V gene's germline CDR1 is SGHTA and CDR2 FQGTGA. This CDR3 spans 13 amino acids. Trimming removed 4 bases from V and 7 bases from J, with 8 bases in between. The data originate from a study of blood T cell repertoires in COVID-19. Study context: The study drew acute and convalescent COVID-19 samples from the United States, Italy and Spain. Nucleic acid was either cDNA or gDNA, and it came from T cells, B-cell-depleted T cells, or PBMCs.

Original data processing: Estimation of nucleated cell counts relied on the amplification of reference gene primers. Sequencing was performed with immunoSEQ multiplex PCR; in TCRdb, only in-frame clones are kept and a portion is missing. For V, J and clone size, that table is used; D and trimming come from the DNA. The sample consists of 250,000 or so clones, nearly 90% of them appearing once. The sample consisted of peripheral blood. The clonotype originates from a woman between 35 and 50 years old who had recovered from COVID-19. The chain combines TRBV7-3 with TRBJ1-6; D call uncertain. This chain's CDR3 is CASSSDYNSPLHF. The CDR3 nucleotides read TGTGCCAGCAGCTCAGACTACAATTCACCCCTCCACTTT.